Each of the 10 T cell receptor beta chains below was sequenced from the same sample in a study of blood T cell repertoires in COVID-19. Sequencing used immunoSEQ multiplex PCR; TCRdb keeps in-frame clones, though not all of them. The sample records approximately 230,000 clones, about 85% being singletons. The sample was peripheral blood. The receptors were gathered from a man between 18 and 35 years old with active or convalescent COVID-19.

The table lists this clone with a few counts. The sample carries other DNA sequences with the same CDR3. The V call is TRBV28, the J call TRBJ1-5, with 7 positions matching TRBD1. This CDR3 contains 14 residues. Per germline, CDR1 MDHEN and CDR2 SYDVKM. J was trimmed by 4 bases and V by 6 bases; bases with no gene match: 6. In DNA form, the CDR3 reads TGTGCCAGCAGCCCGGGACAGCGAAATCAGCCCCAGCATTTT. Its translation: CASSPGQRNQPQHF.

This clone was observed a single time. This chain connects TRBV18 to TRBJ2-7, with D maybe TRBD1 (5 bases). V was shortened by 2 bases and J by 1 base, with 12 bases between the two germline ends. In germline, CDR1 is KGHSH, CDR2 LQKENI. The CDR3 length is 15 residues. In DNA form, the CDR3 reads TGTGCCAGCTCACCAAGAAGGACATCTTCCTACGAGCAGTACTTC. Encoded protein: CASSPRRTSSYEQYF.

This chain connects TRBV5-1 to TRBJ1-5; TRBD1 matches 7 bases. With V trimmed by 4 bases and J by 5 bases, 6 bases remained unmatched. CDR1 SGHRS and CDR2 YFSETQ come from the germline V gene. This CDR3 has 14 amino acids. CDR3 in amino acids: CASSPRQGDQPQHF. CDR3 nucleotides: TGCGCCAGCAGCCCCAGACAGGGTGATCAGCCCCAGCATTTT. The variable domain in full, completed from reference TRBV5-1 and TRBJ1-5, reads KAGVTQTPRYLIKTRGQQVTLSCSPISGHRSVSWYQQTPGQGLQFLFEYFSETQRNKGNFPGRFSGRQFSNSRSEMNVSTLELGDSALYLCASSPRQGDQPQHFGDGTRLSIL.

The chain is built from TRBV10-3 and TRBJ1-4, with 7 bases matching TRBD1. V shed 1 base, J shed 8 bases, and the junction held 7 bases outside the gene matches. Germline CDR1 reads ENHRY; CDR2 reads SYGVKD. The CDR3 covers 15 residues. CDR3 nucleotides: TGTGCCATCAGTGAGTGGAGGGGGCCTCAAGAAAAACTGTTTTTT. Translated: CAISEWRGPQEKLFF.

This clone was seen once. The chain recombines TRBV29-1 with TRBJ1-2; no reliable D call. V was trimmed by 2 bases and J by 1 base, leaving 11 bases between them. The germline gives CDR1 SQVTM, CDR2 ANQGSEA. CDR3 length: 14 residues. The CDR3 loop reads CSVESVDLNYGYTF. The CDR3 DNA reads as TGCAGCGTTGAATCGGTCGATCTTAACTATGGCTACACCTTC.

The V and J genes are TRBV11-2 and TRBJ2-2; TRBD1 matches at 8 bases. The germline V gene encodes CDR1 SGHAT and CDR2 FQNNGV. CDR3 length: 15 amino acids. V was pared by 5 bases and J by 2 bases, with 4 bases of the junction left unmatched. Written as DNA, the CDR3 is TGTGCCAGCAGCATTGACAGGGGTAACACCGGGGAGCTGTTTTTT. Encoded protein: CASSIDRGNTGELFF.

The chain uses TRBV15 and TRBJ2-7; 11 positions match TRBD1. CDR3 length: 14 residues. The V and J ends lost 5 bases and 2 bases, in that order; junction bases with no gene match: 2. Germline assignment: CDR1 LNHNV and CDR2 YYDKDF (reference sequence). The CDR3, as DNA: TGTGCCACCAGCTGGGACAGGGGGGCCTACGAGCAGTACTTC. Protein product: CATSWDRGAYEQYF.

The chain couples TRBV10-3 to TRBJ1-3, with 9 bases that match TRBD1. Germline CDR1 and CDR2: ENHRY and SYGVKD. The CDR3 runs 17 residues. The V and J ends lost 0 bases and 2 bases, in that order; junction bases with no gene match: 5. Here the CDR3 DNA reads TGTGCCATCAGTGAGTCCCGGACAGGGGTGACTGGAAACACCATATATTTT. This codes for CAISESRTGVTGNTIYF.

This chain joins TRBV7-6 and TRBJ1-3; D not resolved. Germline CDR1 SGHVS, CDR2 FNYEAQ. V lost 5 bases and J 0 bases, leaving 11 bases between the germline ends. This CDR3 has 15 amino acids. The DNA for the CDR3 is TGTGCCAGCAGCCAGGACGGGAGCTCTGGAAACACCATATATTTT. It specifies CASSQDGSSGNTIYF.

The rearrangement links TRBV28 to TRBJ2-1, with D perhaps matching TRBD2 (6 bases). The CDR3 length is 15 residues. V lost 3 bases, J lost 0 bases, and 9 bases lay in between. Germline loops: CDR1 MDHEN, CDR2 SYDVKM. The CDR3 protein is CASSFVGGSYNEQFF. CDR3 sequence (DNA): TGTGCCAGCAGTTTTGTCGGGGGCTCCTACAATGAGCAGTTCTTC.